This T cell receptor (beta chain) is drawn from a study of T cell responses to AZD1222 COVID-19 vaccine. This CDR3 spans 13 amino acids. Germline lookup yields CDR1 SGHTA and CDR2 FQGNSA. V was trimmed by 3 bases and J by 13 bases, leaving 13 bases between them. Generated by immunoSEQ multiplex PCR, the TCRdb table keeps only in-frame clones and is missing some. This table has more than 85,000 clones, approximately 84% appearing once. With respect to this clone: Its antigen is undetermined.

The study, taken as a whole, reports: There were vaccine-associated CD4 TCRs across spike, dominant at 160-218 and 743-854. Sampling captured repertoires only after the peak T cell response. Spike-specific TCR breadth and depth rose after two AZD1222 doses.

The J gene is TRBJ1-6, the V gene TRBV7-2; TRBD1 might be the D (6 bases). The source was peripheral blood, collected 28 days after the second AZD1222 dose. The source of this sequence is an adult who received the AZD1222 COVID-19 vaccine. CDR3 bases: TGTGCCAGCAGCTTCGGAACAGGGTTCCCCCTCCACTTT. It translates to CASSFGTGFPLHF.